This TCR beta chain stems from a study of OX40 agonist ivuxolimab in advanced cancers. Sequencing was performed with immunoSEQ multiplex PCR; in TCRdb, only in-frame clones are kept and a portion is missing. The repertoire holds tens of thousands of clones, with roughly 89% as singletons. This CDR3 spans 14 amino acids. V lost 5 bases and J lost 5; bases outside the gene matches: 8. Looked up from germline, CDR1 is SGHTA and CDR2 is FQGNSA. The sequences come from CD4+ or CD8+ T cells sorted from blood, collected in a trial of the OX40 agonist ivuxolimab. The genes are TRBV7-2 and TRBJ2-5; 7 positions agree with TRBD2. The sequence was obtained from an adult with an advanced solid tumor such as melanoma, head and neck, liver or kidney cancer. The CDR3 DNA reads TGTGCCAGCAGCGCTAGCGGTTGGGCGGAGACCCAGTACTTC. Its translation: CASSASGWAETQYF. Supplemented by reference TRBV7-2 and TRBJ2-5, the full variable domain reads GAGVSQSPSNKVTEKGKDVELRCDPISGHTALYWYRQSLGQGLEFLIYFQGNSAPDKSGLPSDRFSAERTGGSVSTLTIQRTQQEDSAVYLCASSASGWAETQYFGPGTRLLVL.